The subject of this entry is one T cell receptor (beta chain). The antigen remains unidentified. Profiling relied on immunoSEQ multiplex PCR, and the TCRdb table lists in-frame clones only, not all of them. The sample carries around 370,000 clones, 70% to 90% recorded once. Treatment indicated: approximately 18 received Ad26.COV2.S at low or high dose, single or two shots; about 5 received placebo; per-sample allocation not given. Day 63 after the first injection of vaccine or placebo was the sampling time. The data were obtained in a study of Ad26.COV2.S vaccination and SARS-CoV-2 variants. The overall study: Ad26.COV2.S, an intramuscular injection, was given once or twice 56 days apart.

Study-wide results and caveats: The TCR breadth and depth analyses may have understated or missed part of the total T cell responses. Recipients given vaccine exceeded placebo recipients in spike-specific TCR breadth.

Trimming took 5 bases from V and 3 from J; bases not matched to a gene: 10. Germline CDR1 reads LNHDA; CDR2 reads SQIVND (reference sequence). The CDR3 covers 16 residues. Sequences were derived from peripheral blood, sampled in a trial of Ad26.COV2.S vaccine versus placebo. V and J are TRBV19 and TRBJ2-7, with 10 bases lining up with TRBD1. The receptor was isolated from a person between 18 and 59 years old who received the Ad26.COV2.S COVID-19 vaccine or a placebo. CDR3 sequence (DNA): TGTGCCAGTAGTGCCCGGACAGGGGGAAAGGGCTACGAGCAGTACTTC. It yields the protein CASSARTGGKGYEQYF.